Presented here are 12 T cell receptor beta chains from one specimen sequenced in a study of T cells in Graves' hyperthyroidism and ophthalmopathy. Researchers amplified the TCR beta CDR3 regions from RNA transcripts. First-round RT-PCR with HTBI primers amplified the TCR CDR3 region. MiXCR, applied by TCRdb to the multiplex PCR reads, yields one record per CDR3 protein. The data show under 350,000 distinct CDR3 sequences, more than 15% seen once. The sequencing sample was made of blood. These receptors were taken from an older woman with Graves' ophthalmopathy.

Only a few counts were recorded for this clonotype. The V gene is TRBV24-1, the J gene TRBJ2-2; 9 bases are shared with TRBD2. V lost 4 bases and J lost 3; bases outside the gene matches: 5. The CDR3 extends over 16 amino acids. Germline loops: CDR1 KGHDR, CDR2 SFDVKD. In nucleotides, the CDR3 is TGTGCCACCAGTGAACCGACTAGCGGAGACACCGGGGAGCTGTTTTTT. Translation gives CATSEPTSGDTGELFF.

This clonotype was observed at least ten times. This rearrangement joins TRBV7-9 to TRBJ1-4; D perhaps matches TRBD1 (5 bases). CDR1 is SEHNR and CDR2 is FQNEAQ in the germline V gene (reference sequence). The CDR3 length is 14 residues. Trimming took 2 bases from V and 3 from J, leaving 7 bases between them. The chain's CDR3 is CASSLRGSNEKLFF. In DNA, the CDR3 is TGTGCCAGCAGCTTACGGGGGTCTAATGAAAAACTGTTTTTT.

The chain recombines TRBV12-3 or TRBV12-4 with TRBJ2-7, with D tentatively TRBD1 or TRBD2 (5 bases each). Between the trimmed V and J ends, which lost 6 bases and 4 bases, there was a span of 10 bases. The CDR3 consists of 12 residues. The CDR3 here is CASRVGRYEQYF. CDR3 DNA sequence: TGTGCCAGCAGGGTGGGACGTTACGAGCAGTACTTC.

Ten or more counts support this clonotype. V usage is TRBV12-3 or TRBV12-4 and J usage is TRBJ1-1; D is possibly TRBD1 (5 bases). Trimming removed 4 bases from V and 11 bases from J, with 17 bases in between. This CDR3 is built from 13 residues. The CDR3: CASSYRTKERAFF. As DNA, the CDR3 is TGTGCCAGCAGTTACCGGACAAAAGAAAGGGCTTTCTTT.

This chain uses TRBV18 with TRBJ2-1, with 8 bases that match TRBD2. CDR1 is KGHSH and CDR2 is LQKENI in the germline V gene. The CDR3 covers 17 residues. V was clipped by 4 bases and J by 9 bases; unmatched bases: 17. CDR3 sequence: CASSLALGAGRAVEQFF. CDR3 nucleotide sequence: TGTGCCAGCTCACTTGCCCTTGGGGCCGGGAGGGCCGTTGAGCAGTTCTTC.

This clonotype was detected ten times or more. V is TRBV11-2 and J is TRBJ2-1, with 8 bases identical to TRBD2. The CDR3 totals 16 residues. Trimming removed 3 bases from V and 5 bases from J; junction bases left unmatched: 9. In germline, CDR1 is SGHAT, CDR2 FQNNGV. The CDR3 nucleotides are TGTGCCAGCAGCTTGATGGCCGGACTAGCAAACAATGAGCAGTTCTTC. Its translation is CASSLMAGLANNEQFF.

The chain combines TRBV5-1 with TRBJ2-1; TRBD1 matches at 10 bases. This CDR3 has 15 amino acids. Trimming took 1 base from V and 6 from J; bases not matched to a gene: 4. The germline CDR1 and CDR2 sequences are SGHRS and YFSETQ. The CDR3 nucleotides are TGCGCCAGCAGCTTGATTCGGACAGGGGGCAATGAGCAGTTCTTC. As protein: CASSLIRTGGNEQFF. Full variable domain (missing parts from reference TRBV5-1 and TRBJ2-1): KAGVTQTPRYLIKTRGQQVTLSCSPISGHRSVSWYQQTPGQGLQFLFEYFSETQRNKGNFPGRFSGRQFSNSRSEMNVSTLELGDSALYLCASSLIRTGGNEQFFGPGTRLTVL.

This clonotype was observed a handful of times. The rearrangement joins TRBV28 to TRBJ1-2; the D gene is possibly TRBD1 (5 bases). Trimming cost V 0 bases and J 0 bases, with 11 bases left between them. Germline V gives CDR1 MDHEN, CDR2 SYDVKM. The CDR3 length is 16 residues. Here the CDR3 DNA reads TGTGCCAGCAGTTTATGGACAGCTACCGCTAACTATGGCTACACCTTC. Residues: CASSLWTATANYGYTF.

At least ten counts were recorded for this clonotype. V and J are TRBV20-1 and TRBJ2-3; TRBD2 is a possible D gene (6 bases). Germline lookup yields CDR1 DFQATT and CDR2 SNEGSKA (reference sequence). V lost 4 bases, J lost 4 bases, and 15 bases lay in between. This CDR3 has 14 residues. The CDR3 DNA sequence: TGCAGTGCTAACAAACGACTAGTTCCAGATACGCAGTATTTT. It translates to CSANKRLVPDTQYF.

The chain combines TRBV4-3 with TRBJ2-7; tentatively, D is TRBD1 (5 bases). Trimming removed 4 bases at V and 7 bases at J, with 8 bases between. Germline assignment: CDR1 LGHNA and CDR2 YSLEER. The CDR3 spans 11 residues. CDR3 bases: TGCGCCAGCAGCCTTAGGGGTGAGCAGTACTTC. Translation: CASSLRGEQYF.

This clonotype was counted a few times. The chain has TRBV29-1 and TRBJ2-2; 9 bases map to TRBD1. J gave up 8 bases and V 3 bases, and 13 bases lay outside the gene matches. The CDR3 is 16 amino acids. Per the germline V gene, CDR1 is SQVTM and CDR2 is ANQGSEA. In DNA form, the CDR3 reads TGCAGCGTTGACCCTGGGGACAGGGTCGGTAGGGGGGAGCTGTTTTTT. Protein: CSVDPGDRVGRGELFF.

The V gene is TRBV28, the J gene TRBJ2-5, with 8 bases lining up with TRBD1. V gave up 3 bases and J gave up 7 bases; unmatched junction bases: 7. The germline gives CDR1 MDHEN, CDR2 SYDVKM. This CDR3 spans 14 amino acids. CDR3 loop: CASSFSGTGWTQYF. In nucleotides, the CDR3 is TGTGCCAGCAGTTTTTCTGGGACAGGATGGACCCAGTACTTC.